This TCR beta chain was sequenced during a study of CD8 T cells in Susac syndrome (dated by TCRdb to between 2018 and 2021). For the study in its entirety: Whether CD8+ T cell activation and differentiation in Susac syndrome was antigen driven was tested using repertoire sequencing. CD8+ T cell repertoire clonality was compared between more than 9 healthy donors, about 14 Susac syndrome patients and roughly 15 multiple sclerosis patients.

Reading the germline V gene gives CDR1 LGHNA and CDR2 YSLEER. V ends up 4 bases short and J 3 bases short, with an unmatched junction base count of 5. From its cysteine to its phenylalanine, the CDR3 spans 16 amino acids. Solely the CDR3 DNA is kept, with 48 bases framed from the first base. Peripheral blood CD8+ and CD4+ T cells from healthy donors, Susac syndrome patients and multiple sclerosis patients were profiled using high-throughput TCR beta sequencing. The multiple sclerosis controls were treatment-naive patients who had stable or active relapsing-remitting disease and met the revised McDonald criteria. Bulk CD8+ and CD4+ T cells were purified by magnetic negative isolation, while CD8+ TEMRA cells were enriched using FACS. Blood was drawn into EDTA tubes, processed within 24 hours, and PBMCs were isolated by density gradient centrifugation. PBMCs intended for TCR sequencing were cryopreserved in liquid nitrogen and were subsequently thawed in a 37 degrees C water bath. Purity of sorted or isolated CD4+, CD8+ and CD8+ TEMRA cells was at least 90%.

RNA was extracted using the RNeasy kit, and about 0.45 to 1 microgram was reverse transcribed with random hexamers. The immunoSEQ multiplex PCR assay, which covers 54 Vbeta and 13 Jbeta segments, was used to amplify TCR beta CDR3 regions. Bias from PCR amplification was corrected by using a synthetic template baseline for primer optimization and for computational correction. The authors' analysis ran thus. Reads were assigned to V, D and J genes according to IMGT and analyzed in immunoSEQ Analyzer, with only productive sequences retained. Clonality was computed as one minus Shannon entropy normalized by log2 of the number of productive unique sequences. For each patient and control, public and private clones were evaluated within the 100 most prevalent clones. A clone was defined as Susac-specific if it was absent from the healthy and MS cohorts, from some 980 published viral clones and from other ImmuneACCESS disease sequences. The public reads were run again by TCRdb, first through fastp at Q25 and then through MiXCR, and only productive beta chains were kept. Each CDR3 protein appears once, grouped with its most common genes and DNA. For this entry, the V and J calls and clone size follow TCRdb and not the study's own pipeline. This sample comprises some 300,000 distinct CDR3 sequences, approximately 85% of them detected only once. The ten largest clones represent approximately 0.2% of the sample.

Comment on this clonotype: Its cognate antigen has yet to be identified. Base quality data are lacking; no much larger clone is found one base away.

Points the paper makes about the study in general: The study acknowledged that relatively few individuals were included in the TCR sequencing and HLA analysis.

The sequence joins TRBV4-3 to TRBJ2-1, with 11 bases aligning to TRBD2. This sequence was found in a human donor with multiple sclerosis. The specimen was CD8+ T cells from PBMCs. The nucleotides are TGCGCCAGCAGCCCGACTAGCGGGAAACACTACAATGAGCAGTTCTTC. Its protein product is CASSPTSGKHYNEQFF.